Included here is one TCR beta chain sequence, with context. Its cognate antigen is unknown. The sample belongs to a study of response to subunit inactivated influenza vaccine. TCRdb reprocessed the RT-PCR reads with MiXCR, giving one entry per CDR3 protein. The profile covers about 780,000 distinct CDR3 sequences, with roughly 20% appearing a single time and approximately 10% taken by the ten largest. V lost 5 bases, J lost 4 bases, and 21 bases lay in between. CDR3 length: 17 residues. Germline assignment: CDR1 LGHNA and CDR2 YSLEER. Overall study findings and caveats: With each seasonal influenza vaccination, the authors suggested, few new T cells are recruited.

The source is a man between 45 and 60 years old who received an inactivated influenza vaccine. The sample consisted of PBMCs from blood, taken 5 days after vaccination. V usage is TRBV4-3 and J usage is TRBJ2-1, with D possibly being TRBD2 (6 bases). The CDR3 here is CASSERRGPFGYNEQFF. The CDR3 DNA reads TGCGCCAGCAGCGAACGGAGGGGCCCATTCGGGTACAATGAGCAGTTCTTC.